One sample yielded the 18 T cell receptor beta chains listed below, sequenced in a study of blood T cell repertoires in COVID-19. Here immunoSEQ multiplex PCR was the method, and the copy in TCRdb shows in-frame clones only, minus some. The sample yields under 150,000 clones, 88% seen once. Sequencing was done on a sample of peripheral blood. These receptors originate from a human donor in a cohort sampled during active COVID-19.

The chain combines TRBV19 with TRBJ2-2, with 8 bases that match TRBD2. CDR1 is LNHDA, CDR2 SQIVND, per germline (reference sequence). The junction had 9 bases not matched to a gene; V was cut back by 6 bases and J by 6 bases. CDR3 size: 15 residues. The CDR3 DNA reads TGTGCCAGTAGCATACTAGCGGCGAGACCCGGGGAGCTGTTTTTT. Translation: CASSILAARPGELFF.

The chain couples TRBV6-2 or TRBV6-3 to TRBJ2-7; tentative D call: TRBD2 (5 bases). This CDR3 has 13 residues. Germline assignment: CDR1 MNHEY and CDR2 SVGEGT. V lost 0 bases and J lost 6, with 9 bases in between. Here the CDR3 DNA reads TGTGCCAGCAGTTACTCTTCTAGCCGCGAGCAGTACTTC. Its translation is CASSYSSSREQYF.

The chain combines TRBV27 with TRBJ2-1, with 7 bases that match TRBD2. This CDR3 region has 12 residues. From germline, CDR1 is MNHEY and CDR2 SMNVEV (reference sequence). V shed 3 bases and J 10 bases; nucleotides not matched to a gene: 3. The CDR3 loop reads CASSFGRGEQFF. CDR3 in DNA: TGTGCCAGCAGTTTCGGGCGGGGGGAGCAGTTCTTC.

This clone was found a few times. V usage is TRBV6-5 and J usage is TRBJ2-1, with D unclear. The V gene's germline CDR1 is MNHEY and CDR2 SVGAGI. V lost 6 bases to trimming and J lost 7 bases, with 10 bases between them. CDR3 length: 12 amino acids. The CDR3 loop is CASRLWANEQFF. The CDR3 DNA reads as TGTGCCAGCAGGCTCTGGGCGAATGAGCAGTTCTTC.

The chain couples TRBV10-3 to TRBJ1-2; possibly TRBD1 for D (5 bases). In germline, CDR1 is ENHRY, CDR2 SYGVKD. V lost 10 bases, J lost 8 bases, and 14 bases lay in between. CDR3 size: 11 residues. The CDR3 is CATRGLSGYTF. For the CDR3, the DNA is TGTGCCACAAGGGGTTTGTCGGGCTACACCTTC.

The V and J genes are TRBV18 and TRBJ2-2; D is uncertain. Trimming left V 2 bases short and J 0 bases short, with 7 bases between. CDR3 length: 15 amino acids. Germline assignment: CDR1 KGHSH and CDR2 LQKENI. The CDR3 DNA follows: TGTGCCAGCTCACCAGAAACAGCGAACACCGGGGAGCTGTTTTTT. This encodes CASSPETANTGELFF.

This rearrangement joins TRBV27 to TRBJ1-2; D remains ambiguous. V lost 5 bases to trimming and J lost 8 bases, with 12 bases between them. CDR1 is MNHEY, CDR2 SMNVEV, per germline (reference sequence). The CDR3 covers 12 residues. CDR3 bases: TGTGCCAGCAGTACCTTTCTCCGGGGCTACACCTTC. Encoded protein: CASSTFLRGYTF.

This clone was recorded only once. The chain recombines TRBV30 with TRBJ2-5, with 12 positions matching TRBD1. Germline V CDR1 and CDR2: GTSNPN, SVGIG (reference sequence). The trim removed 0 bases at V and 3 bases at J, leaving 5 bases unmatched. This CDR3 has 16 residues. The CDR3: CAWSVRGTGGEETQYF. The CDR3 nucleotides are TGTGCCTGGAGTGTACGGGGGACAGGGGGCGAAGAGACCCAGTACTTC.

The chain carries TRBV2 and TRBJ1-6, with 7 bases matching TRBD1. The trim removed 6 bases at V and 7 bases at J, leaving 6 bases unmatched. Germline values: CDR1 SNHLY, CDR2 FYNNEI. There are 14 residues in the CDR3. The CDR3, as DNA: TGTGCCAGCAGCGCCGGGACAGCCAATTCACCCCTCCACTTT. This translates into CASSAGTANSPLHF.

V is TRBV18 and J is TRBJ2-5, with 9 bases identical to TRBD1. Germline V gene sequence: CDR1 KGHSH, CDR2 LQKENI. The CDR3 extends over 16 amino acids. The trim removed 4 bases at V and 1 base at J, leaving 7 bases unmatched. This CDR3 reads CASSQAGTGTQETQYF. Here the CDR3 DNA reads TGTGCCAGCTCACAAGCCGGGACAGGGACCCAAGAGACCCAGTACTTC.

The rearrangement joins TRBV27 to TRBJ1-1, with D unclear. The germline gives CDR1 MNHEY, CDR2 SMNVEV (reference sequence). CDR3 length: 14 amino acids. V was trimmed by 5 bases and J by 4 bases, leaving 14 bases between them. CDR3 sequence (DNA): TGTGCCAGCAGTACCGGCGGGCCGCCCACTGAAGCTTTCTTT. Protein: CASSTGGPPTEAFF.

V is TRBV7-8 and J is TRBJ2-1, with 8 bases aligning to TRBD2. V lost 5 bases, J lost 2 bases, and 5 bases stayed unmatched. CDR1 is SGHVS and CDR2 is FQNEAQ in the germline V gene. This CDR3 has 15 residues. DNA of the CDR3: TGTGCCAGCAGCCCCAGCGGGGGCGCCTACAATGAGCAGTTCTTC. Translating it yields CASSPSGGAYNEQFF.

The chain couples TRBV24-1 to TRBJ2-1, with 8 bases matching TRBD1. The CDR3 runs to 12 residues. Germline loops: CDR1 KGHDR, CDR2 SFDVKD. The J segment lost 9 bases and the V segment lost 7 bases, leaving 4 bases of the junction unmatched. CDR3 DNA sequence: TGTGCCACCAGGGCACAGGGGGGTGAGCAGTTCTTC. It encodes CATRAQGGEQFF.

J is TRBJ2-7 and V is TRBV25-1, with a weak D call TRBD2 (5 bases). The length of the CDR3 is 14 residues. CDR1 is MGHDK and CDR2 is SYGVNS in the germline V gene. V shed 2 bases and J shed 3 bases, with 11 bases lying between them. The DNA of the CDR3 is TGTGCCAGCAGTGAAAGCGGCAGGTACTACGAGCAGTACTTC. This translates into CASSESGRYYEQYF.

The rearrangement joins TRBV5-1 to TRBJ2-3, with TRBD2 as a possible D gene (6 bases). The V gene's germline CDR1 is SGHRS and CDR2 YFSETQ. The CDR3 length is 16 residues. Trimming cost V 4 bases and J 2 bases, with 17 bases left between them. The CDR3 reads CASSLLARRATDTQYF. The CDR3 DNA follows: TGCGCCAGCAGCCTCCTCGCCCGGAGGGCCACAGATACGCAGTATTTT.

The chain recombines TRBV6-2 or TRBV6-3 with TRBJ1-1; possible D gene TRBD1, 6 bases. With 2 bases removed from V and 4 bases from J, the gap between germline ends came to 11 bases. CDR3 length: 14 residues. Per the germline V gene, CDR1 is MNHEY and CDR2 is SVGEGT. The CDR3 loop reads CASSYGQGSTEAFF. The CDR3 region has the DNA TGTGCCAGCAGTTACGGGCAGGGGAGCACTGAAGCTTTCTTT.

This clone appeared a single time. The V gene is TRBV7-9, the J gene TRBJ2-3; 8 bases line up with TRBD2. The CDR3 consists of 16 residues. From germline, CDR1 is SEHNR and CDR2 FQNEAQ (reference sequence). Germline trimming cut 3 bases from V and 2 bases from J; bases unmatched to any gene: 7. For the CDR3, the DNA is TGTGCCAGCAGCTTCTTGGCGGGGGGACCCACAGATACGCAGTATTTT. Translation gives CASSFLAGGPTDTQYF.

The V call is TRBV6-5, the J call TRBJ1-2; maybe TRBD1 (5 bases). The V end lost 7 bases, the J end lost 0 bases, and 15 bases lay between the germline ends. The germline CDR1 and CDR2 sequences are MNHEY and SVGAGI. CDR3 size: 15 residues. CDR3 region: CASTGVAGANYGYTF. The CDR3, as DNA: TGTGCCAGCACGGGGGTGGCTGGGGCTAACTATGGCTACACCTTC.